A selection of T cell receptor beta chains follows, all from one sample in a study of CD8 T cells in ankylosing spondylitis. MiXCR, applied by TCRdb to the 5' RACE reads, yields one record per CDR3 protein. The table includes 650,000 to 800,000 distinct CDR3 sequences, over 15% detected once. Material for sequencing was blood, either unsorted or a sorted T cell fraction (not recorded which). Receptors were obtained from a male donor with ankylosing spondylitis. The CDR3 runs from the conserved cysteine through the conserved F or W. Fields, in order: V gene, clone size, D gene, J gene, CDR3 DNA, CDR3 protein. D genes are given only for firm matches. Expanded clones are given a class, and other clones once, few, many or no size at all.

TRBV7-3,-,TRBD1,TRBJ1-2,TGTGCCAGCAGCTTAACAGGGGGCGAGGGCTACACCTTC,CASSLTGGEGYTF
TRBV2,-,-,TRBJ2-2,TGTGCCAGCAGTTCAGGCCCCGGGACCTCAACCGGGGAGCTGTTTTTT,CASSSGPGTSTGELFF
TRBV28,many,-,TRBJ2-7,TGTGCCAGCAGTTTTGCCCAGGGGTACGAGCAGTACTTC,CASSFAQGYEQYF
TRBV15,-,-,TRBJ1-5,TGTGCCACCAGCAGAGATGGAAGGGAGAACGGCCGGACAGCTAATCAGCCCCAGCATTTT,CATSRDGRENGRTANQPQHF
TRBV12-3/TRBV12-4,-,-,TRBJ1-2,TGTGCCAGCAGTTACCAGGGAACTAACTATGGCTACACCTTC,CASSYQGTNYGYTF
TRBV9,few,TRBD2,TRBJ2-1,TGTGCCAGCAGCGTAGGAACCGGGGGGGGGTACAATGAGCAGTTCTTC,CASSVGTGGGYNEQFF
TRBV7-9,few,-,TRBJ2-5,TGTGCCAGCAGCTCCCAAGGTCCGACGGAGACCCAGTACTTC,CASSSQGPTETQYF
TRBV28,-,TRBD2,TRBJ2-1,TGTGCCAGCAGTTTTTGGGAGGGCCCTTACAATGAGCAGTTCTTC,CASSFWEGPYNEQFF
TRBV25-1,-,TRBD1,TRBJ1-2,TGTGCCAGCAGTAGAGGACAGGGGGTACTTGAAGGCTACACCTTC,CASSRGQGVLEGYTF
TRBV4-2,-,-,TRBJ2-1,TGTGCCAGCAGCTACGGGGCTACTCCCTACAATGAGCAGTTCTTC,CASSYGATPYNEQFF
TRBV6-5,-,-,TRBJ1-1,TGTGCCAGCAGTTACTCGGCAGGAGGGTCCACTGAAGCTTTCTTT,CASSYSAGGSTEAFF
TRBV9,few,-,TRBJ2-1,TGTGCCAGCAGCGTAGCCGGTACCTACAATGAGCAGTTCTTC,CASSVAGTYNEQFF
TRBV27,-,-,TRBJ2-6,TGTGCCAGCAGTTTTGGATGGGGGACTGGGGCCAACGTCCTGACTTTC,CASSFGWGTGANVLTF
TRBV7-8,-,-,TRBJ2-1,TGTGCCAGCAGCCCCCCACGGCGGGGAAAGAACTACAATGAGCAGTTCTTC,CASSPPRRGKNYNEQFF
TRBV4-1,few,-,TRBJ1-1,TGCGCCAGCAGCCACGGTCAGGGTATGAACACTGAAGCTTTCTTT,CASSHGQGMNTEAFF
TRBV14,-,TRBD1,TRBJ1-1,TGTGCCAGCAGCCAATCCCCGACAGGGGGCTACACTGAAGCTTTCTTT,CASSQSPTGGYTEAFF
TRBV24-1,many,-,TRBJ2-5,TGTGCCACCAGTGACCTTACAGGTCCCGGAGATGAGACCCAGTACTTC,CATSDLTGPGDETQYF
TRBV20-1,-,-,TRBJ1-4,TGCAGTGCTAGAGCCAGCTCGGGACGGGAAAATGAAAAACTGTTTTTT,CSARASSGRENEKLFF
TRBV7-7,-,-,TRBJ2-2,TGTGCCAGCAGCCAATCCCCCGGGACCTACTCAACCGGGGAGCTGTTTTTT,CASSQSPGTYSTGELFF
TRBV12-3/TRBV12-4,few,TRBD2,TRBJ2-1,TGTGCCAGCAGTTTAGGGACTAGCGGGAGGATGTCCCTCCCGAATGAGCAGTTCTTC,CASSLGTSGRMSLPNEQFF
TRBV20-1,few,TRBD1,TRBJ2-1,TGCAGTGTTCGGGACAGTCTAAGCTCCTACAATGAGCAGTTCTTC,CSVRDSLSSYNEQFF
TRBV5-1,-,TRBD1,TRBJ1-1,TGCGCCAGCAGCCCTCCGCCGGGACAGGGGATTGAAGCTTTCTTT,CASSPPPGQGIEAFF
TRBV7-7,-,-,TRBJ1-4,TGTGCCAGCAGCTCACAGGAGGGGTTTGAAAAACTGTTTTTT,CASSSQEGFEKLFF
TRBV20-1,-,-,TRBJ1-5,TGCAGTGCTAGGGGACACGAGGATCAGCCCCAGCATTTT,CSARGHEDQPQHF